The clone carrying this TCR beta chain was observed many times. Antigen specificity is unknown. These data originate in a study of regulatory T cells in long-lasting Graves disease. Notes on the study in general: Clonotypes that were public and shared totalled approximately 2,800 in persistent patients versus 966 in new patients. Favored usage of TRBV28, TRBJ1-2 and TRBJ2-5 was recorded in persistent disease.

This CDR3 is 17 amino acids long. Germline-derived CDR1 and CDR2 are SGHAT and FQDESV (reference sequence). Trimming stripped 2 bases from V and 6 bases from J, with 19 bases between. Specified time point: newly diagnosed GD, antithyroid drugs for less than 3 months. Following extraction of RNA from PBMCs, that RNA was used to make the TCR library. Building of the TCR beta libraries involved iRepertoire HTBI primers and Arm-PCR of CDR3 regions. TCRdb fed the multiplex PCR reads into MiXCR, producing one record per CDR3 protein. The sample includes 350,000 to 450,000 distinct CDR3 sequences, 14% to 15% seen only once; the top ten take 16%. The data were also submitted as part of a second study, on T cells in Graves' hyperthyroidism and ophthalmopathy.

The chain links TRBV11-1 to TRBJ2-2; a weak D match, TRBD2 (6 bases). This receptor was obtained from a woman aged 30 to 39 with Graves disease. Specimen: peripheral blood mononuclear cells (PBMCs), collected at new diagnosis, from a patient treated with antithyroid drugs. CDR3 loop: CASSLSPGEITAGELFF. The CDR3, as DNA: TGTGCCAGCAGCTTAAGTCCGGGGGAAATAACGGCCGGGGAGCTGTTTTTT.